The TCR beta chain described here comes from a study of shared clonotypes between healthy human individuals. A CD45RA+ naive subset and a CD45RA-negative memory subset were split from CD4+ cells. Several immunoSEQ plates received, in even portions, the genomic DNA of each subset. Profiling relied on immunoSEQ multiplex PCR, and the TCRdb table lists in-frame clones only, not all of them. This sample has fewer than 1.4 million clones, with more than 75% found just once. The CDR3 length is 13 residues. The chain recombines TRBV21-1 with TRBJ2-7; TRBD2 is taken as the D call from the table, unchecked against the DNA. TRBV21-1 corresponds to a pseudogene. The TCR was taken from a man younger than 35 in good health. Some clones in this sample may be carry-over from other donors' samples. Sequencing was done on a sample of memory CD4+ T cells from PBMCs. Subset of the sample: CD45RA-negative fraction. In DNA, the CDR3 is TGTGCCAGCAGCAGCGGAGAGCCCTACGAGCAGTACTTC. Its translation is CASSSGEPYEQYF.